The rows below give T cell receptor beta chains drawn from one sample of a study of identifying expanded T cells in peripheral blood. Method: immunoSEQ multiplex PCR; TCRdb's copy keeps in-frame clones and lacks some. The table has about 82,000 clones, 85% to 90% seen once; the top ten hold about 7%. The source material was blood. Source of these receptors: a person aged 18 to 70 in good health. The CDR3 runs from the conserved cysteine through the conserved F or W. The order of the fields is clone size, V gene, D gene, J gene, CDR3 protein, CDR3 DNA. D genes are given only for firm matches. Rows may omit the clone size; those that give it use once, few, many or a size class.

>-|TRBV7-2|-|TRBJ2-1
CASSVSSVHEQFF
TGTGCCAGCAGCGTTAGTAGCGTGCATGAGCAGTTCTTC
>-|TRBV7-9|TRBD1|TRBJ2-7
CASSNIFGTEIYEQYF
TGTGCCAGCAGCAATATCTTCGGGACAGAGATCTACGAGCAGTACTTC
>-|TRBV14|TRBD1|TRBJ1-1
CASSALTGVTEAFF
TGTGCCAGCAGCGCACTAACAGGGGTAACTGAAGCTTTCTTT
>-|TRBV18|TRBD1|TRBJ2-3
CASSAGQASTDTQYF
TGTGCCAGCTCAGCTGGACAGGCTAGCACAGATACGCAGTATTTT
>-|TRBV28|-|TRBJ1-1
CASSSDTEAFF
TGTGCCAGCAGTTCGGACACTGAAGCTTTCTTT
>-|TRBV5-1|TRBD1|TRBJ2-3
CASSLAGGQGWNTQYF
TGCGCCAGCAGCTTGGCCGGGGGACAGGGTTGGAATACGCAGTATTTT
>once|TRBV5-1|-|TRBJ2-7
CASSLDTGSYEQYF
TGCGCCAGCAGCTTGGATACAGGGTCCTACGAGCAGTACTTC
>-|TRBV13|-|TRBJ1-1
CASSSVVYTEAFF
TGTGCCAGCAGCTCGGTTGTATACACTGAAGCTTTCTTT
>-|TRBV30|TRBD1|TRBJ1-1
CAWSRQGRTEAFF
TGTGCCTGGTCCCGACAGGGGAGGACTGAAGCTTTCTTT
>few|TRBV6-4|-|TRBJ2-2
CASSDQPRGGTGELFF
TGTGCCAGCAGTGACCAGCCCCGAGGGGGCACCGGGGAGCTGTTTTTT
>-|TRBV19|-|TRBJ2-5
CASSRSKTGLQETQYF
TGTGCCAGTAGTCGTTCAAAGACAGGCCTACAAGAGACCCAGTACTTC
>-|TRBV7-9|TRBD1|TRBJ2-7
CASSPSTGQGADEQYF
TGTGCCAGCAGCCCATCAACGGGACAGGGGGCGGACGAGCAGTACTTC
>-|TRBV5-1|-|TRBJ2-7
CASSLGGIYEQYF
TGCGCCAGCAGCTTGGGAGGGATTTACGAGCAGTACTTC
>-|TRBV29-1|TRBD1|TRBJ2-1
CSVEGTGRYNEQFF
TGCAGCGTTGAAGGGACAGGGCGCTACAATGAGCAGTTCTTC
>-|TRBV9|TRBD2|TRBJ2-5
CASSVADSGRTQETQYF
TGTGCCAGCAGCGTAGCAGATAGCGGGAGGACCCAAGAGACCCAGTACTTC
>-|TRBV5-1|-|TRBJ2-1
CASSVRIDNEQFF
TGCGCCAGCAGCGTCCGAATAGACAATGAGCAGTTCTTC
>-|TRBV7-9|TRBD2|TRBJ2-5
CASSPFSGGARETQYF
TGTGCCAGCAGCCCCTTTAGCGGGGGGGCCAGAGAGACCCAGTACTTC
>-|TRBV7-4|-|TRBJ1-5
CASSLNRSGAILAGNQPQHF
TGTGCCAGCAGCTTAAACCGCTCAGGGGCGATATTAGCTGGGAATCAGCCCCAGCATTTT
>few|TRBV29-1|TRBD1|TRBJ2-7
CSVGQNYEQYF
TGCAGCGTGGGACAGAACTACGAGCAGTACTTC
>-|TRBV5-1|-|TRBJ2-7
CASSADGSWNEQYF
TGCGCCAGCAGCGCGGATGGGAGTTGGAACGAGCAGTACTTC
>-|TRBV20-1|-|TRBJ1-1
CSLRSGTEAFF
TGCAGTCTTAGGAGTGGAACTGAAGCTTTCTTT
>-|TRBV5-6|-|TRBJ1-1
CASSLEAGWNTEAFF
TGTGCCAGCAGCTTGGAGGCGGGCTGGAACACTGAAGCTTTCTTT
>few|TRBV5-4|-|TRBJ1-4
CASSSAGSTNEKLFF
TGTGCCAGCAGCTCCGCCGGGAGTACAAATGAAAAACTGTTTTTT
>-|TRBV5-4|-|TRBJ1-2
CASSEAGTMGYTF
TGTGCCAGCAGCGAAGCCGGGACTATGGGCTACACCTTC
>once|TRBV14|-|TRBJ1-2
CASSQALRGRGYTF
TGTGCCAGCAGCCAAGCTCTACGGGGGCGCGGCTACACCTTC
>-|TRBV5-4|TRBD1|TRBJ2-2
CASSLFGQGLTGELFF
TGTGCCAGCAGCTTATTTGGACAGGGCCTCACCGGGGAGCTGTTTTTT
>-|TRBV9|-|TRBJ1-3
CASGKRGASSGNTIYF
TGTGCCAGCGGGAAGAGGGGGGCTAGCTCTGGAAACACCATATATTTT
>once|TRBV30|TRBD2|TRBJ2-2
CAWSRGARTSGELFF
TGTGCCTGGTCGCGGGGGGCCCGAACGTCCGGGGAGCTGTTTTTT
>-|TRBV12-5|TRBD1|TRBJ2-2
CASGLGRQGSTGELFF
TGTGCTAGTGGTTTGGGTCGACAGGGCAGCACCGGGGAGCTGTTTTTT
>once|TRBV9|-|TRBJ2-7
CASSVGAGYEQYF
TGTGCCAGCAGCGTAGGAGCGGGTTACGAGCAGTACTTC
>-|TRBV7-6|-|TRBJ2-1
CASSLGARARGNEQFF
TGTGCCAGCAGCTTAGGGGCGCGCGCGAGGGGCAATGAGCAGTTCTTC
>-|TRBV30|TRBD1|TRBJ1-5
CAWSKGQGIQPQHF
TGTGCCTGGAGTAAGGGACAGGGGATTCAGCCCCAGCATTTT
>-|TRBV5-8|-|TRBJ1-1
CASSWEFVSNTEAFF
TGTGCCAGCAGCTGGGAATTCGTTTCGAACACTGAAGCTTTCTTT
>-|TRBV6-5|-|TRBJ1-1
CASSYLENTEAFF
TGTGCCAGCAGCTACTTAGAAAACACTGAAGCTTTCTTT
>few|TRBV5-1|-|TRBJ1-5
CASSLAPGSNQPQHF
TGCGCCAGCAGCTTGGCCCCAGGTAGCAATCAGCCCCAGCATTTT
>-|TRBV29-1|-|TRBJ1-1
CSVVASYTEAFF
TGCAGCGTTGTGGCCAGCTACACTGAAGCTTTCTTT
>-|TRBV19|TRBD1|TRBJ1-5
CASRTGQGNQPQHF
TGTGCCAGTAGGACCGGACAGGGCAATCAGCCCCAGCATTTT
>-|TRBV6-1|-|TRBJ2-7
CASRGRNEQYF
TGTGCCAGCAGGGGACGCAACGAGCAGTACTTC
>once|TRBV7-7|-|TRBJ2-2
CASSVVLFTGELFF
TGTGCCAGCAGCGTAGTACTGTTCACCGGGGAGCTGTTTTTT
>-|TRBV5-1|-|TRBJ2-1
CASSGPVDKIPNEQFF
TGCGCCAGCAGCGGACCCGTAGACAAAATCCCCAATGAGCAGTTCTTC
>-|TRBV10-3|-|TRBJ1-5
CAISEKTGINQPQHF
TGTGCCATCAGTGAGAAAACAGGGATCAATCAGCCCCAGCATTTT
>-|TRBV13|-|TRBJ2-5
CASSLGGRATQYF
TGTGCCAGCAGCTTAGGGGGTAGAGCTACCCAGTACTTC
>-|TRBV19|TRBD1|TRBJ1-2
CASRTGLRNNYGYTF
TGTGCCAGTAGGACAGGGCTCCGGAATAACTATGGCTACACCTTC
>-|TRBV5-1|-|TRBJ1-2
CASSLARNRAGYGYTF
TGCGCCAGCAGCTTGGCCCGGAATCGGGCCGGCTATGGCTACACCTTC
>-|TRBV6-5|-|TRBJ1-2
CASMEVRYGYTF
TGTGCCAGCATGGAGGTCCGCTATGGCTACACCTTC
>-|TRBV9|TRBD2|TRBJ2-6
CASSVAAGGPSGANVLTF
TGTGCCAGCAGCGTAGCAGCGGGAGGACCCTCTGGGGCCAACGTCCTGACTTTC
>few|TRBV2|-|TRBJ2-1
CASRSGEQFF
TGTGCCAGCCGATCTGGTGAGCAGTTCTTC
>few|TRBV7-2|TRBD1|TRBJ1-3
CASSLDGTGGTGNTIYF
TGTGCCAGCAGCTTAGATGGGACAGGGGGGACTGGAAACACCATATATTTT
>once|TRBV14|-|TRBJ2-7
CASSQPDTLGPYEQYF
TGTGCCAGCAGCCAACCGGACACCCTAGGGCCATACGAGCAGTACTTC
>-|TRBV11-2|TRBD1|TRBJ1-2
CASSLGTGVIYGYTF
TGTGCCAGCAGCTTGGGAACAGGGGTCATCTATGGCTACACCTTC
>-|TRBV5-6|-|TRBJ2-7
CASSVGRSYEQYF
TGTGCCAGCAGTGTTGGTAGGTCCTACGAGCAGTACTTC
>-|TRBV5-1|TRBD1|TRBJ1-1
CASSLTGDREAFF
TGCGCCAGCAGCTTGACAGGGGACCGCGAAGCTTTCTTT
>few|TRBV7-9|-|TRBJ2-7
CASSLGGHFYEQYF
TGTGCCAGCAGCTTGGGGGGACACTTCTACGAGCAGTACTTC
>once|TRBV6-5|-|TRBJ2-3
CASSYVGAGTDTQYF
TGTGCCAGCAGTTACGTTGGGGCTGGGACAGATACGCAGTATTTT
>-|TRBV29-1|-|TRBJ2-7
CSVASVGNEQYF
TGCAGCGTTGCCTCGGTAGGGAACGAGCAGTACTTC